The 10 T cell receptor beta chains reported below all come from one sample, sequenced in a study of T cell changes during pregnancy in multiple sclerosis. TCRdb's copy holds only in-frame clones and misses some; the assay was immunoSEQ multiplex PCR. This sample has 95,000 to 100,000 clones, with 92% found just once. This specimen was peripheral blood, taken after pregnancy. Receptors originate from a female donor in good health, enrolled as a control in a pregnancy study.

This chain uses TRBV13 with TRBJ1-1; 9 nucleotides line up with TRBD1. The CDR3 spans 13 residues. Per germline, CDR1 PRHDT and CDR2 FYEKMQ (reference sequence). The V segment lost 7 bases and the J segment 5 bases; nucleotides outside the gene matches: 5. This chain's CDR3 is CASTVDRGTEAFF. Here the CDR3 DNA reads TGTGCCAGCACCGTTGACAGGGGGACTGAAGCTTTCTTT.

The chain has TRBV27 and TRBJ2-1; 7 positions agree with TRBD1. The CDR3 consists of 15 residues. V was pared by 7 bases and J by 4 bases, with 10 bases of the junction left unmatched. Per the germline V gene, CDR1 is MNHEY and CDR2 is SMNVEV (reference sequence). The CDR3 reads CASTKGAGGYNEQFF. CDR3 nucleotide sequence: TGTGCCAGCACTAAAGGGGCAGGGGGTTACAATGAGCAGTTCTTC.

The chain carries TRBV5-6 and TRBJ1-4; TRBD1 aligns across 7 bases. V lost 4 bases to trimming and J lost 4 bases; unmatched junction nucleotides: 19. The germline gives CDR1 SGHDT, CDR2 YYEEEE. CDR3 length: 19 amino acids. CDR3 DNA: TGTGCCAGCAGCCCCGTTCTAGGGGGCCTCTCCGCAGGTAATGAAAAACTGTTTTTT. Translating it yields CASSPVLGGLSAGNEKLFF.

The chain has TRBV29-1 and TRBJ2-2; 8 bases agree with TRBD1. The length of the CDR3 is 15 residues. V lost 6 bases to trimming and J lost 3 bases; unmatched junction nucleotides: 9. Germline CDR1 SQVTM, CDR2 ANQGSEA. The CDR3 protein is CSVCPDRGDTGELFF. CDR3 DNA sequence: TGCAGCGTCTGTCCCGACAGGGGTGACACCGGGGAGCTGTTTTTT.

The chain carries TRBV28 and TRBJ1-1; weak D call: TRBD1 (5 bases). CDR3 length equals 14 residues. Per germline, CDR1 MDHEN and CDR2 SYDVKM. Trimming pared 5 bases from V and 6 bases from J, leaving 16 bases between. CDR3 sequence: CASSRLPGVAEAFF. For the CDR3, the DNA is TGTGCCAGCAGTCGGCTCCCGGGGGTCGCTGAAGCTTTCTTT.

The V and J genes are TRBV28 and TRBJ2-7; weak D call: TRBD2 (5 bases). The CDR3 spans 16 residues. The V and J ends lost 6 bases and 2 bases respectively, with 20 bases between them. Germline V gene lookup returns CDR1 MDHEN and CDR2 SYDVKM. DNA for the CDR3: TGTGCCAGCAGCCAGCCCTCAACCGGGAATACCTACGAGCAGTACTTC. It codes for CASSQPSTGNTYEQYF.

CDR3 protein: CASSMSLAGSGDTQYF. CDR3 nucleotides: TGTGCCAGTAGTATGTCACTAGCGGGTTCGGGCGATACGCAGTATTTT. The chain employs TRBV19 and TRBJ2-3; 9 bases are shared with TRBD2. The trim removed 3 bases at V and 6 bases at J, leaving 10 bases unmatched. There are 16 residues in the CDR3. In germline, CDR1 is LNHDA, CDR2 SQIVND (reference sequence).

Only one count was recorded for this clone. CDR3 loop: CATSRQGARTDTQYF. CDR3 DNA sequence: TGTGCCACCAGCAGACAGGGGGCTAGGACAGATACGCAGTATTTT. The gene calls are TRBV15 and TRBJ2-3; 8 bases line up with TRBD1. The CDR3 consists of 15 residues. The germline CDR1 and CDR2 sequences are LNHNV and YYDKDF (reference sequence). The V segment lost 2 bases and the J segment 3 bases; nucleotides outside the gene matches: 4. The full variable domain, rest sourced from reference TRBV15 and TRBJ2-3, is DAMVIQNPRYQVTQFGKPVTLSCSQTLNHNVMYWYQQKSSQAPKLLFHYYDKDFNNEADTPDNFQSRRPNTSFCFLDIRSPGLGDTAMYLCATSRQGARTDTQYFGPGTRLTVL.

The J gene is TRBJ1-2, the V gene TRBV28, with no clear D. Deletions cut 5 bases from V and 6 bases from J, with 16 bases between. Germline V gives CDR1 MDHEN, CDR2 SYDVKM. This CDR3 has 14 amino acids. The CDR3 DNA follows: TGTGCCAGCAGTGTGGCGGGCCGTCGAGATGGCTACACCTTC. This translates into CASSVAGRRDGYTF.

CDR3 loop: CASRAQGATRETQYF. The CDR3, as DNA: TGTGCCAGCAGAGCACAGGGGGCGACAAGGGAGACCCAGTACTTC. The rearrangement links TRBV2 to TRBJ2-5; 9 bases match TRBD1. The CDR3 is 15 residues long. The germline V gene encodes CDR1 SNHLY and CDR2 FYNNEI. V shed 6 bases and J 5 bases; nucleotides not matched to a gene: 10.